This T cell receptor (beta chain) was documented in a study of T cells in Graves' hyperthyroidism and ophthalmopathy. Amplification targeted TCR beta CDR3 regions from RNA transcripts. First-round RT-PCR of the TCR CDR3 relied on the HTBI primer set. Using its own MiXCR run on the multiplex PCR reads, TCRdb lists one record per CDR3 protein. This sample has about half a million distinct CDR3 sequences; roughly 15% occur once, and the top ten carry about 31%. V gave up 6 bases and J gave up 0 bases, with 15 bases separating them. This CDR3 is 15 amino acids long. Germline V gene lookup returns CDR1 MDHEN and CDR2 SYDVKM.

The chain recombines TRBV28 with TRBJ2-7, with a possible D match to TRBD2 (5 bases). The sequencing input was blood. This TCR was recovered from a woman aged 25 to 39 with Graves' ophthalmopathy. The CDR3 protein is CASSPRGGLSYEQYF. DNA for the CDR3: TGTGCCAGCAGCCCCCGCGGAGGTCTCTCCTACGAGCAGTACTTC.